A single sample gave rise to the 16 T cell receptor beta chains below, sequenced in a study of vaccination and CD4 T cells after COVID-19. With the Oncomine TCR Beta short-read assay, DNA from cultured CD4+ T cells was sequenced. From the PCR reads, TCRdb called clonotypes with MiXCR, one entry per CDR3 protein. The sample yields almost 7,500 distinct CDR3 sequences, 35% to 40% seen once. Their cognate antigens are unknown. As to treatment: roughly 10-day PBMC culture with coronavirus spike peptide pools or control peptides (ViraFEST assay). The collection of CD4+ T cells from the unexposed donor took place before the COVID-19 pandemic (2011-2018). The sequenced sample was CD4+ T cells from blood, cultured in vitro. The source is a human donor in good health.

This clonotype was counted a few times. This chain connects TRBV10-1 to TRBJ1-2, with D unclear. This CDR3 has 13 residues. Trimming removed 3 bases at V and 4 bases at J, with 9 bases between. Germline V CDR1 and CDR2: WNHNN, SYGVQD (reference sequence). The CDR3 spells CASSDGSSYGYTF. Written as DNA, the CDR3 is TGCGCCAGCAGTGACGGCAGTTCCTATGGCTACACCTTC.

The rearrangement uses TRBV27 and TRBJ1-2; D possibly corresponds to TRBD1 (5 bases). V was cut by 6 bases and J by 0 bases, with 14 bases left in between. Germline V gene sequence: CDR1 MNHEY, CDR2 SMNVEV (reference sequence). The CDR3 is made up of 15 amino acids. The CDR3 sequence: CASRRDPTANYGYTF. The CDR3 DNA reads TGTGCCAGCAGACGAGATCCGACAGCTAACTATGGCTACACCTTC.

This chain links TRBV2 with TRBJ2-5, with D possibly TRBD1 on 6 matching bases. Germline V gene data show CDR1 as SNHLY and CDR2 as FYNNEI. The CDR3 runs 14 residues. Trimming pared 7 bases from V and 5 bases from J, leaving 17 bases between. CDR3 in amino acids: CASNRVGMDETQYF. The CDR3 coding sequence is TGTGCCAGCAACAGGGTGGGAATGGATGAGACCCAGTACTTC.

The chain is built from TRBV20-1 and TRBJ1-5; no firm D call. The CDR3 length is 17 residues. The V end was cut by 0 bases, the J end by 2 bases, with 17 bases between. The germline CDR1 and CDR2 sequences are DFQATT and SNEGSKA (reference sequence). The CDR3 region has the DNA TGCAGTGCTAGAGATGTAAAGGGAGTATTCGGCAATCAGCCCCAGCATTTT. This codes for CSARDVKGVFGNQPQHF.

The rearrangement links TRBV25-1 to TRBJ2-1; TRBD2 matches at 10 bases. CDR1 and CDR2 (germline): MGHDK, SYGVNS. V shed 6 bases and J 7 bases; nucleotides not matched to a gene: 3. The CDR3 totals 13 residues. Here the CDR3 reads CASSASGSNEQFF. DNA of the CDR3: TGTGCCAGCAGCGCTAGCGGGAGTAATGAGCAGTTCTTC.

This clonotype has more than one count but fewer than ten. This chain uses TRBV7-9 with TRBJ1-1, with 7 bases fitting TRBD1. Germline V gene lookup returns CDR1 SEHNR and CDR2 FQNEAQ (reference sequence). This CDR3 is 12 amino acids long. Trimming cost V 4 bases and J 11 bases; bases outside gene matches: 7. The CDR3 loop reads CASSSDREGAFF. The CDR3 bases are TGTGCCAGCAGCTCCGACAGGGAGGGGGCTTTCTTT.

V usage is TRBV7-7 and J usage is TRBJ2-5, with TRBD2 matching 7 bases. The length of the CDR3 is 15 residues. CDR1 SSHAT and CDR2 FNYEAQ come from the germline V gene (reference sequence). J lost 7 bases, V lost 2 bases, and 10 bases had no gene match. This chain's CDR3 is CASSLSPSGEGTQYF. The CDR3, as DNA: TGTGCCAGCAGCTTATCTCCAAGCGGGGAGGGGACCCAGTACTTC. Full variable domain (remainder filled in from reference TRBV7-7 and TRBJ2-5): GAGVSQSPRYKVTKRGQDVTLRCDPISSHATLYWYQQALGQGPEFLTYFNYEAQPDKSGLPSDRFSAERPEGSISTLTIQRTEQRDSAMYRCASSLSPSGEGTQYFGPGTRLLVL.

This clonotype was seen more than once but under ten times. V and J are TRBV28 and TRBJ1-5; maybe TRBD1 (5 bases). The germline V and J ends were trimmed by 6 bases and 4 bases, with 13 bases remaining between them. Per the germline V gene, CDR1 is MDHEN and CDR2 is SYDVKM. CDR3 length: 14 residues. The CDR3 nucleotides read TGTGCCAGCAGACCCCCGGGGCCAAATCAGCCCCAGCATTTT. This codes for CASRPPGPNQPQHF.

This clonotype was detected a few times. CDR3 loop: CASSRIGDNSPLHF. The CDR3 nucleotides read TGTGCCAGCTCTAGGATAGGGGATAATTCACCCCTCCACTTT. The gene calls are TRBV6-1 and TRBJ1-6, with D perhaps TRBD1 (5 bases). The CDR3 extends over 14 amino acids. V lost 8 bases and J 5 bases, leaving 13 bases between the germline ends. Looked up from germline, CDR1 is MNHNS and CDR2 is SASEGT.

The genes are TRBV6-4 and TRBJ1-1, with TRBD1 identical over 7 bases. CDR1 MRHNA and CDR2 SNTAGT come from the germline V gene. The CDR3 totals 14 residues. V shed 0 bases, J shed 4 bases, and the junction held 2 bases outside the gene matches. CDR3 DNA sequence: TGTGCCAGCAGTGACTCCGACAGGGCCACTGAAGCTTTCTTT. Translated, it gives CASSDSDRATEAFF.

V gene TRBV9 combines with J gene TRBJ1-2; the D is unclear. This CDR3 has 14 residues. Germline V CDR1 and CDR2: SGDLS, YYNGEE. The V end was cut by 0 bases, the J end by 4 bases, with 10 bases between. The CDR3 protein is CASSVANSRYGYTF. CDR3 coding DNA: TGTGCCAGCAGCGTAGCGAACTCGCGCTATGGCTACACCTTC.

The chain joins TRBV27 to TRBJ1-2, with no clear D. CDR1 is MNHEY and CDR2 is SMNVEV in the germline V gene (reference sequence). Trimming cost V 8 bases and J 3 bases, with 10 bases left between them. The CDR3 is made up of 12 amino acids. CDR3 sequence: CASRERDYGYTF. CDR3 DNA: TGTGCCAGCCGTGAACGGGACTATGGCTACACCTTC.

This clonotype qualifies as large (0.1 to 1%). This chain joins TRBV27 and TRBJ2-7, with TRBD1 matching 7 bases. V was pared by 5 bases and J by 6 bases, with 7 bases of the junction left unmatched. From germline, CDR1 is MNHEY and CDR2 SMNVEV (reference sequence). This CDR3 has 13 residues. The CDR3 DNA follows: TGTGCCAGCAGTACCACAGGGGTACGCGAGCAGTACTTC. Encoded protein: CASSTTGVREQYF.

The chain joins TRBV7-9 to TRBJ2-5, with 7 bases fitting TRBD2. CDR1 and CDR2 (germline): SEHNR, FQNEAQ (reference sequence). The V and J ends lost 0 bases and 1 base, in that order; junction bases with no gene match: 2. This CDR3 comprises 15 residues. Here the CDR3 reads CASSLAGGVQETQYF. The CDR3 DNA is TGTGCCAGCAGCTTAGCGGGGGGGGTCCAAGAGACCCAGTACTTC.

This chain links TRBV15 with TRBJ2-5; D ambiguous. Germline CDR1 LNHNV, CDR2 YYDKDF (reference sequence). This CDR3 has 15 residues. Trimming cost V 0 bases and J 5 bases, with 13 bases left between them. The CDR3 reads CATSRDKESRETQYF. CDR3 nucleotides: TGTGCCACCAGCAGAGATAAGGAGTCCAGGGAGACCCAGTACTTC.

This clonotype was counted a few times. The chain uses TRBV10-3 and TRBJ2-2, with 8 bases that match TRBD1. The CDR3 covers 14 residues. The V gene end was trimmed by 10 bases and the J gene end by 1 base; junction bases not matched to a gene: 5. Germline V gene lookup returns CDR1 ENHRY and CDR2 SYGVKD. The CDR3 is CATRQGWNTGELFF. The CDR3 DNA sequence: TGTGCCACCCGACAGGGGTGGAACACCGGGGAGCTGTTTTTT.